Detailed here is one T cell receptor beta chain. Antigen: not known. The length of the CDR3 is 16 residues. Germline assignment: CDR1 MDHEN and CDR2 SYDVKM. V gave up 4 bases and J gave up 4 bases; unmatched junction bases: 12. The data derive from a study of T cells in Graves' hyperthyroidism and ophthalmopathy. RNA transcripts gave rise to amplified TCR beta CDR3 regions. When the TCR CDR3 underwent first-round RT-PCR, the HTBI primer set was used. TCRdb reanalysed the multiplex PCR reads using MiXCR and keeps one entry per CDR3 protein. In the table there are about 610,000 distinct CDR3 sequences, around 15% of which are singletons. Uncontrolled infection, other autoimmune disease, pregnancy and lactation each barred patients from inclusion. General study findings and limits: Clonotypes that were expanded in thyroid above 0.001 mostly appeared in blood too. Ophthalmopathy cases were set apart from stable hyperthyroidism by a 13 V-J model. In validation, the model predicted ophthalmopathy. These predictions came a median roughly 6.5 months before onset.

This chain connects TRBV28 to TRBJ2-7; TRBD2 agrees at 8 bases. This sequence originates from a woman between 40 and 50 years old with Graves' ophthalmopathy. The sequenced sample was blood. CDR3 region: CASSSYSGIKRYEQYF. CDR3 coding DNA: TGTGCCAGCAGTTCATATAGCGGGATAAAGAGGTACGAGCAGTACTTC. The complete variable domain, with remaining parts taken from reference TRBV28 and TRBJ2-7, reads DVKVTQSSRYLVKRTGEKVFLECVQDMDHENMFWYRQDPGLGLRLIYFSYDVKMKEKGDIPEGYSVSREKKERFSLILESASTNQTSMYLCASSSYSGIKRYEQYFGPGTRLTVT.